This T cell receptor (beta chain) was sequenced during a study of beta chain features in type 1 diabetes. Findings of the study overall: Type 1 diabetes patients had moderately but significantly shorter TCRB CDR3s in all four CD4+ subsets.

Of the isolated RNA, all was reverse transcribed, and so the sequenced material was expressed TCRB transcripts. The average output of naive, central memory and regulatory T cell samples was around 3.5 million reads. Data came from immunoSEQ multiplex PCR; TCRdb stores just in-frame clones and leaves some out. The profile shows approximately 170,000 clones, 7.8% of them singletons. With respect to this clone: The antigen remains undetermined.

CDR1 LGHNA and CDR2 YSLEER come from the germline V gene. Deletions cut 4 bases from V and 4 bases from J, with 14 bases between. The CDR3 runs to 14 residues. The V gene is TRBV4-3, the J gene TRBJ2-7; maybe TRBD1 (6 bases). Sequencing was done on a sample of central memory CD4+ T cells from blood. This clonotype originated in a woman aged 40-49 years with type 1 diabetes. CDR3 in amino acids: CASSRQVQEYEQYF. In nucleotides, the CDR3 is TGCGCCAGCAGCCGACAGGTTCAAGAGTACGAGCAGTACTTC.